A single sample is the source of the 15 T cell receptor beta chains below, sequenced in a study of T-cell memory formation after mild COVID-19. TCRdb used MiXCR to reprocess the 5' RACE reads, holding one entry per CDR3 protein. The sample has around 200,000 distinct CDR3 sequences, 20% to 25% seen once. What was sequenced was PBMCs or a T cell subset sorted from them (not recorded which). The receptors derive from an adult woman who had mild COVID-19 (a few samples of this study predate the infection). Cell type and time point are not known.

The V and J genes are TRBV12-3 or TRBV12-4 and TRBJ1-2; D is unclear. V was cut by 7 bases and J by 14 bases, with 11 bases left in between. The CDR3 sequence is 9 residues long. CDR3 amino acids: CASTPPYTF. For the CDR3, the DNA is TGTGCCAGCACTCCCCCGTATACCTTC.

A remark on this clonotype: Here the CDR3 omits its conserved ending phenylalanine or tryptophan, so a read error is the likely source. The chain joins TRBV5-1 to TRBJ2-1; a weak D match, TRBD2 (7 bases). V was pared by 4 bases and J by 8 bases, with 19 bases between. The CDR3 consists of 15 residues. Germline V gene data show CDR1 as SGHRS and CDR2 as YFSETQ. CDR3 region: CASSPGEGSRDEQFL. The CDR3 DNA reads as TGCGCCAGCAGCCCAGGGGAGGGAAGCAGGGATGAGCAGTTCTTA.

This clonotype was seen a single time. The gene calls are TRBV6-5 and TRBJ2-7; 8 nucleotides line up with TRBD1. This CDR3 is 15 amino acids long. Germline V gene lookup returns CDR1 MNHEY and CDR2 SVGAGI. V was pared by 6 bases and J by 3 bases, with 10 bases of the junction left unmatched. The CDR3 DNA follows: TGTGCCAGCAGACCGACAGGGGTGGGAGACTACGAGCAGTACTTC. It yields the protein CASRPTGVGDYEQYF.

The chain combines TRBV2 with TRBJ2-1, with 9 positions matching TRBD2. The CDR3 contains 16 residues. Per the germline V gene, CDR1 is SNHLY and CDR2 is FYNNEI. With V trimmed by 7 bases and J by 8 bases, 15 bases remained unmatched. The CDR3 loop reads CASNEQGAGGHDEQFF. CDR3 sequence (DNA): TGTGCCAGCAACGAGCAAGGAGCGGGGGGCCACGATGAGCAGTTCTTC. Looking up the rest from reference TRBV2 and TRBJ2-1 gives the full variable domain: EPEVTQTPSHQVTQMGQEVILRCVPISNHLYFYWYRQILGQKVEFLVSFYNNEISEKSEIFDDQFSVERPDGSNFTLKIRSTKLEDSAMYFCASNEQGAGGHDEQFFGPGTRLTVL.

The chain has TRBV30 and TRBJ2-7; perhaps TRBD2 as D (6 bases). The CDR3 is 14 residues long. V lost 1 base and J 0 bases, leaving 10 bases between the germline ends. CDR1 is GTSNPN and CDR2 is SVGIG in the germline V gene (reference sequence). Written as DNA, the CDR3 is TGTGCCTGGAGTGCGGGGGTGGGCTCCTACGAGCAGTACTTC. Its translation is CAWSAGVGSYEQYF.

This clonotype was picked up a small number of times. The chain uses TRBV12-3 or TRBV12-4 and TRBJ2-1; perhaps TRBD1 as D (6 bases). The CDR3 extends over 15 amino acids. V was pared by 8 bases and J by 7 bases, with 21 bases between. This chain's CDR3 is CASSAVQGMRNEQFF. In DNA, the CDR3 is TGTGCCAGCTCCGCCGTGCAGGGGATGAGGAATGAGCAGTTCTTC.

This clonotype has a handful of counts. The chain uses TRBV7-2 and TRBJ2-1; 8 bases agree with TRBD1. After removal of 4 bases from V and 3 bases from J, the junction contained 11 bases not matched to a gene. Germline V gene data show CDR1 as SGHTA and CDR2 as FQGNSA. This CDR3 spans 17 amino acids. CDR3 in DNA: TGTGCCAGCAGCTGGGGAGGACAGGGAGCATACTACAATGAGCAGTTCTTC. Protein: CASSWGGQGAYYNEQFF.

The chain has TRBV7-2 and TRBJ1-2; weak D call: TRBD1 (6 bases). The V and J ends lost 6 bases and 3 bases respectively, with 14 bases between them. The CDR3 covers 14 residues. Germline CDR1 and CDR2: SGHTA and FQGNSA. The CDR3 region is CASSLTTGYYGYTF. The CDR3 DNA reads TGTGCCAGCAGTCTCACTACAGGGTACTATGGCTACACCTTC.

This clonotype came up a few times. The CDR3 DNA reads as TGTGCCATCGCGCTCTATGACGGCACAGATACGCAGTATTTT. Protein sequence: CAIALYDGTDTQYF. The V gene is TRBV10-3, the J gene TRBJ2-3; no clear D gene. The germline gives CDR1 ENHRY, CDR2 SYGVKD. The V end was cut by 8 bases, the J end by 1 base, with 13 bases between. This CDR3 has 14 residues.

In DNA form, the CDR3 reads TGTGCCAGCAGCTTCCCCAGGGGAATTACTGAAGCTTTCTTT. This sequence encodes CASSFPRGITEAFF. The chain recombines TRBV5-6 with TRBJ1-1; D perhaps matches TRBD1 (6 bases). Trimming left V 2 bases short and J 5 bases short, with 13 bases between. Germline V gene sequence: CDR1 SGHDT, CDR2 YYEEEE. This CDR3 is 14 amino acids long.

This clonotype appeared a few times. The chain carries TRBV25-1 and TRBJ2-7; 13 nucleotides agree with TRBD2. With V trimmed by 6 bases and J by 4 bases, 6 bases remained unmatched. The CDR3 has 15 amino acids. The germline CDR1 and CDR2 sequences are MGHDK and SYGVNS. This CDR3 reads CASRGLAGDLYEQYF. The CDR3 nucleotides are TGTGCCAGCAGAGGACTAGCGGGAGATCTGTACGAGCAGTACTTC.

This chain uses TRBV12-3 or TRBV12-4 with TRBJ1-2, with 9 bases matching TRBD1. V shed 3 bases and J 7 bases; nucleotides not matched to a gene: 3. The CDR3 consists of 13 residues. CDR3 protein: CASSLLDRGGYTF. The CDR3 DNA follows: TGTGCCAGCAGTTTGTTGGACAGGGGTGGCTACACCTTC.

This clonotype was detected a few times. This chain joins TRBV6-2 or TRBV6-3 and TRBJ2-7, with 16 bases aligning to TRBD2. Germline V gene data show CDR1 as MNHEY and CDR2 as SVGEGT. The CDR3 is made up of 15 amino acids. J gave up 2 bases and V 8 bases, and 3 bases lay outside the gene matches. CDR3 in DNA: TGTGCCAGCGCGGGACTAGCGGGAGGGCCCTACGAGCAGTACTTC. It encodes CASAGLAGGPYEQYF.

V gene TRBV20-1 combines with J gene TRBJ2-1, with 8 bases matching TRBD2. The V gene end was trimmed by 0 bases and the J gene end by 0 bases; junction bases not matched to a gene: 4. The CDR3 runs to 16 residues. Germline CDR1 is DFQATT and CDR2 is SNEGSKA (reference sequence). CDR3 residues: CSARDASGLSYNEQFF. As DNA, the CDR3 is TGCAGTGCTAGAGATGCTAGCGGGCTCTCCTACAATGAGCAGTTCTTC.

V and J are TRBV13 and TRBJ1-2; D call uncertain. This CDR3 spans 15 amino acids. Per germline, CDR1 PRHDT and CDR2 FYEKMQ (reference sequence). Trimming stripped 5 bases from V and 0 bases from J, with 13 bases between. This chain's CDR3 is CASSATEAPNYGYTF. CDR3 in DNA: TGTGCCAGCAGCGCAACGGAGGCCCCTAACTATGGCTACACCTTC.